This TCR beta chain was found in a study of OX40 agonist ivuxolimab in advanced cancers. On this clone itself: Its antigen is undetermined.

The length of the CDR3 is 14 residues. Germline CDR1 is SGHNT and CDR2 is YYREEE (reference sequence). Trimming cost V 4 bases and J 1 base, with 11 bases left between them. Produced via immunoSEQ multiplex PCR; TCRdb's table is partial and in-frame only. The profile shows 73,000 or so clones, around 86% of them singletons. Points from the study as a whole: Relative to CD4+ cells, CD8+ T cells on average had more expanded clones.

This chain links TRBV5-4 with TRBJ2-5, with D tentatively TRBD1 (7 bases). This sequence originates from an adult with an advanced solid tumor such as melanoma, head and neck, liver or kidney cancer. The material was CD4+ or CD8+ T cells sorted from blood, obtained in a trial of the OX40 agonist ivuxolimab. CDR3 coding DNA: TGTGCCAGCAGCACCAGGGGGGTCCAAGAGACCCAGTACTTC. Amino acid sequence: CASSTRGVQETQYF.